The source of this T cell receptor beta chain is a study of patients and donors after allogeneic stem cell transplantation. TCRdb recomputed calls from the RT-PCR reads with MiXCR, one row per CDR3 protein. The sample records hundreds of thousands of distinct CDR3 sequences, 15% to 20% being singletons. Germline V CDR1 and CDR2: SGHRS, YFSETQ. The CDR3 is 15 residues long. Trimming cost V 3 bases and J 6 bases, with 13 bases left between them. The TCR originated in a human donor who was either an allogeneic HSCT recipient or a stem cell or donor lymphocyte infusion donor (not recorded which). It is not recorded whose cells these are; they may come from a transplant donor. Sequenced input: blood, either unsorted or a sorted T cell fraction (not recorded which). The chain couples TRBV5-1 to TRBJ1-6; D is unresolved. CDR3 loop: CASSSSTGTNSPLHF. CDR3 DNA: TGCGCCAGCAGCTCTTCAACTGGAACTAATTCACCCCTCCACTTT.